In its sample, the clone carrying this TCR beta chain was seen many times. As yet, its antigen is unknown. The entry originates in a study of T-cell reconstitution after alpha-beta-depleted transplantation in children. General observations from the study: Roughly two months post-transplant, alpha-beta T cells reportedly originated from several hundred graft clones that had expanded.

Library preparation (for TCRbeta) was performed with unique molecular identifiers. TCRdb re-called the PCR reads with MiXCR, one entry per CDR3 protein. Counted here are roughly 150,000 distinct CDR3 sequences, approximately 12% occurring once; the ten biggest clones make up roughly 13%. The CDR3 has 16 residues. The J segment lost 0 bases and the V segment lost 5 bases, leaving 3 bases of the junction unmatched. Germline CDR1 SGHNT, CDR2 YENEEA. The chain employs TRBV11-3 and TRBJ2-2, with 10 bases aligning to TRBD1. Sequencing used PBMCs, obtained before TCRalphabeta/CD19-depleted stem cell transplant. This clonotype was obtained from a boy aged 2 to 10 with acute myeloid leukemia, due to receive a stem cell transplant. DNA for the CDR3: TGTGCCAGCAGCCGGGACAGGGGAGCGAACACCGGGGAGCTGTTTTTT. Protein product: CASSRDRGANTGELFF.